Below, one T cell receptor (beta chain) is given with its context. The sample originates from a study of blood T cell repertoires in COVID-19. Study context: From the United States, Italy and Spain came samples of acute and convalescent COVID-19.

As processed by the authors: By means of reference gene primer amplification, nucleated cell counts were estimated. Assay used: immunoSEQ multiplex PCR; TCRdb lists only in-frame clones, some missing. The V and J calls and clone size were taken over from that table, and D and trimming were inferred from the DNA. The data contain about 330,000 clones, around 89% of them seen just once; the ten biggest clones take up about 3.9%. Germline V gene lookup returns CDR1 SGHNT and CDR2 YYREEE (reference sequence). The CDR3 runs 14 residues. V was clipped by 4 bases and J by 13 bases; unmatched bases: 13. The clonotype originates from a woman in her forties or fifties with active or convalescent COVID-19. The chain couples TRBV5-4 to TRBJ2-7; 11 bases are a match to TRBD2. The specimen sequenced was peripheral blood. CDR3: CASSQEGLAGLEYF. The CDR3 DNA sequence: TGTGCCAGCAGCCAAGAAGGACTAGCGGGCCTCGAATACTTC.